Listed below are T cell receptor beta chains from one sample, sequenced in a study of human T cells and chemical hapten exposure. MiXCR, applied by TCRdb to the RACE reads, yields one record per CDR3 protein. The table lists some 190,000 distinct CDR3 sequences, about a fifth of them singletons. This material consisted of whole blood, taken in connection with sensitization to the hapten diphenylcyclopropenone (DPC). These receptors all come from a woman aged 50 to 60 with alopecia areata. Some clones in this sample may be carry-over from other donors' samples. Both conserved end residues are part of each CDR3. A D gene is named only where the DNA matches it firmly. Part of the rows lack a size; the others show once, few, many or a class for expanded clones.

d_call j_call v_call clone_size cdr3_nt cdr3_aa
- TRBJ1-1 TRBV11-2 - TGTGCCAGCAGCCTTAACAGGGTTTGGGTTGAAGCTTTCTTT CASSLNRVWVEAFF
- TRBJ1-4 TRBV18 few TGTGCCAGCTCAGTTCTGGAGGAGGAAAAACTGTTTTTT CASSVLEEEKLFF
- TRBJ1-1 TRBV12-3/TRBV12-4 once TGTGCCAGCAGTTTATCGAGCGCCCTGAACACTGAAGCTTTCTTT CASSLSSALNTEAFF
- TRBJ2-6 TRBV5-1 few TGCGCCAGCAGCGGTACTGGGGCCAACGTCCTGACTTTC CASSGTGANVLTF
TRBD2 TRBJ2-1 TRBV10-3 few TGTGCCATCAGTGAGTTAGGGACTAGCGGGAGACTCTACAATGAGCAGTTCTTC CAISELGTSGRLYNEQFF
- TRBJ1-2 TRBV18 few TGTGCCAGCTCCGGATTTGACCGAGACGATTTTAACTATGGCTACACCTTC CASSGFDRDDFNYGYTF
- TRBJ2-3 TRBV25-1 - TGTGCCAGCAGTGAAAGGAGGGATACGCAGTATTTT CASSERRDTQYF
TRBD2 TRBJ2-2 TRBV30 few TGTGCCTGGAGCGCCGGACTAGTTCTGACCGGGGAGCTGTTTTTT CAWSAGLVLTGELFF
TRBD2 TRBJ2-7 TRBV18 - TGTGCCAGCTCTTTAGCGGGAGACAACGAGCAGTACTTC CASSLAGDNEQYF
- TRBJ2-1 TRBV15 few TGTGCCACCAGCAGAGTACGGGAGCCCTACAATGAGCAGTTCTTC CATSRVREPYNEQFF
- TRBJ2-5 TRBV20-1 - TGCAGTGCTGGGGGCGCTAGCGGCAAAGAGACCCAGTACTTC CSAGGASGKETQYF
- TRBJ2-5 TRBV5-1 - TGCGCCAGCAGCCCGGCCCTAGGAGAGACCCAGTACTTC CASSPALGETQYF
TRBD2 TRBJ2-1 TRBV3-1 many TGTGCCAGCAGCCAAGATCCTCTAGCGGGGGCCTACAATGAGCAGTTCTTC CASSQDPLAGAYNEQFF
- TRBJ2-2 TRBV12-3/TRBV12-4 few TGTGCCAGCAGGGTCGGAGCCGGGGAGCTGTTTTTT CASRVGAGELFF
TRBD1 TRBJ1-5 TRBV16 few TGTGCCAGCAGCCACGGGACAGCTCAGCCCCAGCATTTT CASSHGTAQPQHF
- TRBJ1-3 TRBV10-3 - TGTGCCATCAGAAACCGGGACGGCTCTGGAAACACCATATATTTT CAIRNRDGSGNTIYF
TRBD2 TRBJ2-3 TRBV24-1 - TGTGCCACCAGTGATCAGCCTAGCGGGATGACAGATACGCAGTATTTT CATSDQPSGMTDTQYF
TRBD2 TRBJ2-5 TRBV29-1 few TGCAGCGTTACACTTGGACTAGCGGGAGTGGAGACCCAGTACTTC CSVTLGLAGVETQYF
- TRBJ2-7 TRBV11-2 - TGTGCCAGCAGCTTAGTACGGGATCCGGGCGAGCAGTACTTC CASSLVRDPGEQYF
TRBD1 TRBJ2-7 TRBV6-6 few TGTGCCAGCAGTTACCAAGACAGGGGGCAGAACTACGAGCAGTACTTC CASSYQDRGQNYEQYF
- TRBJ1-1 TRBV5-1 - TGCGCCAGCAGCTATACAGGGCGCGCTGAAGCTTTCTTT CASSYTGRAEAFF
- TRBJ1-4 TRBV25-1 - TGTGCCAGCAGTGAACAGGGGTCTAATGAAAAACTGTTTTTT CASSEQGSNEKLFF
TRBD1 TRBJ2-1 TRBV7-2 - TGTGCCAGCAGCTTAGCGTTGTCGGGACAGGGTCAGTTCTTC CASSLALSGQGQFF
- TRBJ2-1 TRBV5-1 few TGCGCCAGCAGCTTGGGTAGGCAGGGCCCCTACAATGAGCAGTTCTTC CASSLGRQGPYNEQFF
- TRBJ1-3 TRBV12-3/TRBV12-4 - TGTGCCAGCAGTCCGACAAACACCATATATTTT CASSPTNTIYF
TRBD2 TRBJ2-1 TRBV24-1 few TGTGCCACCAGCGGGGGAGGGAGGTACAATGAGCAGTTCTTC CATSGGGRYNEQFF
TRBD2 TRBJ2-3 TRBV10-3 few TGTGCCATATCGACTAGCGGGAGGTCCGCCACAGATACGCAGTATTTT CAISTSGRSATDTQYF
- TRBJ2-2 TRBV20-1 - TGCAGTGCTAGAGGGACTACTTACACCGGGGAGCTGTTTTTT CSARGTTYTGELFF
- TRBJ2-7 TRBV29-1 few TGCAGCGTTGCAGGGGCTACCCCCTACGAGCAGTACTTC CSVAGATPYEQYF
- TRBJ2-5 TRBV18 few TGTGCCAGCTCACCGTTGGGAAGACAAGAGACCCAGTACTTC CASSPLGRQETQYF
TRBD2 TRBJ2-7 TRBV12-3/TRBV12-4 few TGTGCCAGCAGTTTCAGCGGGAGTGTGTACGAGCAGTACTTC CASSFSGSVYEQYF
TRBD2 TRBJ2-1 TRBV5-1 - TGCGCCAGCAGCACTAGCGGAGATACCTACAATGAGCAGTTCTTC CASSTSGDTYNEQFF
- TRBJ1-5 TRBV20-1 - TGCAGTGCTAGGGTCAGCGAAAATCAGCCCCAGCATTTT CSARVSENQPQHF
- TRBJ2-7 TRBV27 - TGTGCCAGCAGTCATTACGGGGGACAGCGATACGAGCAGTACTTC CASSHYGGQRYEQYF
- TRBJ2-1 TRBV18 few TGTGCCAGCTCCCAGGGGAGCTCCTACAATGAGCAGTTCTTC CASSQGSSYNEQFF
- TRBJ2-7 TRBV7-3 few TGTGCCAGCAGCCCAGGGAGGGGGGGCGAGCAGTACTTC CASSPGRGGEQYF
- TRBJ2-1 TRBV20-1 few TGCAGTGCTAGATCCATCAATGAGCAGTTCTTC CSARSINEQFF
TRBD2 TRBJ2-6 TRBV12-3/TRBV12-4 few TGTGCCAGCAGTCCCCCCCGGGGGGGTCGTTTTGGGGCCAACGTCCTGACTTTC CASSPPRGGRFGANVLTF
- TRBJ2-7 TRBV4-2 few TGTGCCAGCAGCCAAGACGGGGGTAGCATGGCCGAGTACTTC CASSQDGGSMAEYF
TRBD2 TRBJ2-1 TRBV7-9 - TGTGCCAGCAGCTTAACTAGCGGAGGCGTCAATGAGCAGTTCTTC CASSLTSGGVNEQFF
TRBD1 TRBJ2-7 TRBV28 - TGTGCCAGCAGAGGGACAGCCTACGAGCAGTACTTC CASRGTAYEQYF
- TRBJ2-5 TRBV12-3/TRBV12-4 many TGTGCCAGCAGTCAGGAAGAGACCCAGTACTTC CASSQEETQYF
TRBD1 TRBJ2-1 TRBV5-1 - TGCGCCAGCAGCTTAGCTCCGGGACAGAGCTACAATGAGCAGTTCTTC CASSLAPGQSYNEQFF
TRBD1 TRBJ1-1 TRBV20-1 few TGCAGTGCTTTTCGGGACAGTAAGAACACTGAAGCTTTCTTT CSAFRDSKNTEAFF